This entry features one TCR beta chain sequence. No antigen is known for it. These data belong to a study of T cell repertoires in cytomegalovirus infection. Study-wide background: A matching HLA type, together with CMV infection, was signaled by public TCR beta signatures.

TCRdb reanalysed the reads using MiXCR and keeps one entry per CDR3 protein. Found here are 350,000 to 400,000 distinct CDR3 sequences, about 35% of them singletons; the top ten hold approximately 15%. Study-wide points: Summed frequency of shared TCR beta families picked out CMV carriers who also had the relevant HLA. HLA-C-restricted TCR beta clonotypes specific for CMV led the ex vivo response.

CDR3 length: 17 amino acids. With 3 bases clipped from V and 0 bases from J, the junction kept 10 bases outside the gene matches. Germline V CDR1 and CDR2: SGHVS, FQNEAQ. This receptor was obtained from a human donor in good health (CMV status not recorded). Some clones in this sample may be carry-over from other donors' samples. The chain recombines TRBV7-8 with TRBJ2-7, with 8 bases identical to TRBD1. Here the sequenced sample was cultured PBMCs, taken from culture after CMV antigen stimulation. The CDR3 is CASSLDVTGGSSYEQYF. CDR3 bases: TGTGCCAGCAGCTTGGACGTCACAGGGGGGAGCTCCTACGAGCAGTACTTC.